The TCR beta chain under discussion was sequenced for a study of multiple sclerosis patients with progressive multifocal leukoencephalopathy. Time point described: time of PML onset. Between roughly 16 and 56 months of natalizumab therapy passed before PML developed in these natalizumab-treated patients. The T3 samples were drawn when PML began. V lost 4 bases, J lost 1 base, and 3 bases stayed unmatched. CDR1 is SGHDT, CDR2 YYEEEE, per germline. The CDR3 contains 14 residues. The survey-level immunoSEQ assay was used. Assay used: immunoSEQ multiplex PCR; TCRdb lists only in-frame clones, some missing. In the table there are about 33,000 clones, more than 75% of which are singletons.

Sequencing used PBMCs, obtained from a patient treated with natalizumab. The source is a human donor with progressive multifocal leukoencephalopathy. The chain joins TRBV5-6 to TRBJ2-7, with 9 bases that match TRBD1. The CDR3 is CASSGDRGSYEQYF. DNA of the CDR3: TGTGCCAGCAGCGGTGACAGGGGGTCCTACGAGCAGTACTTC.